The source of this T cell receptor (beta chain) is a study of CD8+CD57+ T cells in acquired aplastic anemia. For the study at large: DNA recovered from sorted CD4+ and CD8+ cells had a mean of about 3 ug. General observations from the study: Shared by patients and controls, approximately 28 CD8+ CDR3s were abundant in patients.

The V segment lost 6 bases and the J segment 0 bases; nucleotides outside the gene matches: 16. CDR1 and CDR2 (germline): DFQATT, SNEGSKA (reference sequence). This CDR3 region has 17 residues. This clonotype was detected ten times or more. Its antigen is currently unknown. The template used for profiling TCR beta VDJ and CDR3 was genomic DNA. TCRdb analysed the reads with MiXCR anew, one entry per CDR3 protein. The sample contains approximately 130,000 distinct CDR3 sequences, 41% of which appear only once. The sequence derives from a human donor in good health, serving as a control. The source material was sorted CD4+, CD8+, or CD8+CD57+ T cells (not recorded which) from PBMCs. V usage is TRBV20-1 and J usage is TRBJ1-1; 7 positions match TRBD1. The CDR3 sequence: CSARFLGTAFMNTEAFF. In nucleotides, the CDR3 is TGCAGTGCCCGCTTCTTGGGGACAGCCTTTATGAACACTGAAGCTTTCTTT.